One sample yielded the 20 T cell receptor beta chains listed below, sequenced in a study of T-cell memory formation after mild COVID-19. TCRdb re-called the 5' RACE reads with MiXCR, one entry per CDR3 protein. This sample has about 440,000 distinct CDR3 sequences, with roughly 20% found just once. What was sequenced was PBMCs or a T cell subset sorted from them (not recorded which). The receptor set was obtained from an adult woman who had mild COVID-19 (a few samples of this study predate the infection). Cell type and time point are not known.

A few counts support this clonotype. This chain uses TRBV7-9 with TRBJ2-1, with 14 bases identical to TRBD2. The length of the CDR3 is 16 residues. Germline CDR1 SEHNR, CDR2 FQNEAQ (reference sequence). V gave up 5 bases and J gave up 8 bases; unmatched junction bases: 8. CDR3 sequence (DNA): TGTGCCAGCAGCGAGACTAGCGGGAGGGCCATCGATGAGCAGTTCTTC. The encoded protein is CASSETSGRAIDEQFF.

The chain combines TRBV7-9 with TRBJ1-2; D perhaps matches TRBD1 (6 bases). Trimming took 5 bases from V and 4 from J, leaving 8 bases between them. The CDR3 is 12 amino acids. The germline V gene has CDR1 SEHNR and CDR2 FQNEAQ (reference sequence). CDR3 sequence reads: CASSRQVYGYTF. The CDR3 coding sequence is TGTGCCAGCAGCCGACAGGTCTATGGCTACACCTTC.

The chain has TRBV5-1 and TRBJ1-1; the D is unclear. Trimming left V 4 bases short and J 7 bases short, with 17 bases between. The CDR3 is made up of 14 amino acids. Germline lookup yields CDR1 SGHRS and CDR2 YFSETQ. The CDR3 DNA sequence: TGCGCCAGCAGCCTCGAATACGGAGAAATTGAAGCTTTCTTT. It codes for CASSLEYGEIEAFF.

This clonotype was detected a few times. The CDR3 sequence is CASSFQGAREKLFF. The DNA of the CDR3 is TGTGCCAGCAGTTTCCAGGGGGCGCGTGAAAAACTGTTTTTT. The V gene is TRBV27, the J gene TRBJ1-4; 8 nucleotides match TRBD1. The trim removed 3 bases at V and 7 bases at J, leaving 4 bases unmatched. Germline-derived CDR1 and CDR2 are MNHEY and SMNVEV (reference sequence). This CDR3 spans 14 amino acids. The whole variable domain, filled in from reference TRBV27 and TRBJ1-4, reads EAQVTQNPRYLITVTGKKLTVTCSQNMNHEYMSWYRQDPGLGLRQIYYSMNVEVTDKGDVPEGYKVSRKEKRNFPLILESPSPNQTSLYFCASSFQGAREKLFFGSGTQLSVL.

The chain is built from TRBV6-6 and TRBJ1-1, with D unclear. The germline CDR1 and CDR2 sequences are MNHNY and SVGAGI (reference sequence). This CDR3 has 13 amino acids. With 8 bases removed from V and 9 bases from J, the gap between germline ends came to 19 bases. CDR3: CASSTREATKAFF. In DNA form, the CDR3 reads TGTGCCAGCTCCACTCGGGAGGCGACCAAAGCTTTCTTT.

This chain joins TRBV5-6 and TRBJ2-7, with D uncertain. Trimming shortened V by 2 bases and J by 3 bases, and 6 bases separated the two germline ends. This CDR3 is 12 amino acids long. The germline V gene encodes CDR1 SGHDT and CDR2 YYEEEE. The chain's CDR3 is CASSFEHYEQYF. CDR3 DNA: TGTGCCAGCAGCTTTGAGCACTACGAGCAGTACTTC. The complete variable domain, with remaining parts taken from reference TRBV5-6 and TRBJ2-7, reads DAGVTQSPTHLIKTRGQQVTLRCSPKSGHDTVSWYQQALGQGPQFIFQYYEEEERQRGNFPDRFSGHQFPNYSSELNVNALLLGDSALYLCASSFEHYEQYFGPGTRLTVT.

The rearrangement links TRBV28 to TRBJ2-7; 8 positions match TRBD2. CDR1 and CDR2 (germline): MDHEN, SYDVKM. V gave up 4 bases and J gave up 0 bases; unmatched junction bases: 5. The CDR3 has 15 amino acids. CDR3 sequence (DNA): TGTGCCAGCAGTTCCAGACTAGCGAACTCCTACGAGCAGTACTTC. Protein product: CASSSRLANSYEQYF.

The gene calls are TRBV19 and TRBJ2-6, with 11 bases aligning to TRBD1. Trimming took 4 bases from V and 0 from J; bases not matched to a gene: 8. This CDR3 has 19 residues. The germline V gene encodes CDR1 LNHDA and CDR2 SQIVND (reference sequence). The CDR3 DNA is TGTGCCAGTAGTACCCGGACAGGGGGCTATCTCTCTGGGGCCAACGTCCTGACTTTC. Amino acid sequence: CASSTRTGGYLSGANVLTF. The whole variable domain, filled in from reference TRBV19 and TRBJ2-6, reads DGGITQSPKYLFRKEGQNVTLSCEQNLNHDAMYWYRQDPGQGLRLIYYSQIVNDFQKGDIAEGYSVSREKKESFPLTVTSAQKNPTAFYLCASSTRTGGYLSGANVLTFGAGSRLTVL.

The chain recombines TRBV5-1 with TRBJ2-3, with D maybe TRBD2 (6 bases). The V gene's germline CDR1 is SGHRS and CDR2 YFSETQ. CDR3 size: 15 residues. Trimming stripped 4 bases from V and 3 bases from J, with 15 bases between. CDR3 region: CASSASGRETDTQYF. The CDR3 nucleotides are TGCGCCAGCAGCGCCTCCGGGAGAGAAACAGATACGCAGTATTTT.

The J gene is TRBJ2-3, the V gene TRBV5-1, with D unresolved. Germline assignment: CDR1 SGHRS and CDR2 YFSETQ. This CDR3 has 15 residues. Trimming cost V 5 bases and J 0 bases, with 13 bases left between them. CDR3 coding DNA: TGCGCCAGCAGATCTAGGTCCGATAGCACAGATACGCAGTATTTT. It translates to CASRSRSDSTDTQYF.

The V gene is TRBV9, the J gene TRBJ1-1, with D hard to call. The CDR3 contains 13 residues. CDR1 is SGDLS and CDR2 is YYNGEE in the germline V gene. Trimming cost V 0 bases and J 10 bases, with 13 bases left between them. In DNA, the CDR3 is TGTGCCAGCAGCGTAGCCTATTACGGCATAGCTTTCTTT. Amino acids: CASSVAYYGIAFF.

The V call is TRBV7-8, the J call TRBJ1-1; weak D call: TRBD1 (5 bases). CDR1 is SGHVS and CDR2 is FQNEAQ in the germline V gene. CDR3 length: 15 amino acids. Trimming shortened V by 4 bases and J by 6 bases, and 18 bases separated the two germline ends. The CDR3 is CASSYGGRRIAEAFF. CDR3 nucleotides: TGTGCCAGCAGCTATGGGGGACGGAGGATTGCTGAAGCTTTCTTT.

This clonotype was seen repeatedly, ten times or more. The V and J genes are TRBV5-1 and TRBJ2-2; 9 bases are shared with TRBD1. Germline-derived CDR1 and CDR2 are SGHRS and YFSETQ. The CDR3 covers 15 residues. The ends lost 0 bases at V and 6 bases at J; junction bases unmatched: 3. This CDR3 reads CASSLAGQGSGELFF. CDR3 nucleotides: TGCGCCAGCAGCTTGGCGGGACAGGGATCCGGGGAGCTGTTTTTT.

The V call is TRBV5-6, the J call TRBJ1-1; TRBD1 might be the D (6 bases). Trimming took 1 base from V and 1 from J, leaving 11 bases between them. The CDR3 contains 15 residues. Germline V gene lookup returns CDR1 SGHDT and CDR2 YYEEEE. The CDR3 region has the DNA TGTGCCAGCAGCTTGTGGGGACACGGGAACACTGAAGCTTTCTTT. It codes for CASSLWGHGNTEAFF.

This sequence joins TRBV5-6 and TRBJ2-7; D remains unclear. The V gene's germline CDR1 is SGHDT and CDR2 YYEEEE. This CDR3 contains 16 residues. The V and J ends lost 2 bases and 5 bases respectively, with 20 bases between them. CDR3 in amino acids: CASSLSSDGGRHEQYF. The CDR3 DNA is TGTGCCAGCAGCTTATCCTCGGACGGTGGAAGGCACGAGCAGTACTTC.

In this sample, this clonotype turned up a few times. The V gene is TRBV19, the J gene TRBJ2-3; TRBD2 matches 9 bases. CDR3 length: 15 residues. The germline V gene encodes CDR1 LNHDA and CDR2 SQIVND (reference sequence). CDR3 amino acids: CAVRAGGPIGDTQYF. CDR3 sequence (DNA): TGTGCAGTCCGGGCGGGGGGGCCTATAGGAGATACGCAGTATTTT.

The CDR3 protein is CASSRNGDRGLQNYGYTF. CDR3 coding DNA: TGTGCCAGCAGCCGTAACGGGGACAGGGGGCTTCAGAACTATGGCTACACCTTC. The chain uses TRBV3-1 and TRBJ1-2; 12 bases fit TRBD1. The germline CDR1 and CDR2 sequences are LGHDT and YNNKEL (reference sequence). The CDR3 spans 18 residues. V shed 4 bases and J 2 bases; nucleotides not matched to a gene: 11.

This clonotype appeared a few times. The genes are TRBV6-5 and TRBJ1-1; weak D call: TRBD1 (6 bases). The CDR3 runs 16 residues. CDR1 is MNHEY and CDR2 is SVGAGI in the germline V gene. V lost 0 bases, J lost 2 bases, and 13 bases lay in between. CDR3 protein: CASSYSGQTPNTEAFF. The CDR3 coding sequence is TGTGCCAGCAGTTACTCCGGACAGACCCCTAACACTGAAGCTTTCTTT.

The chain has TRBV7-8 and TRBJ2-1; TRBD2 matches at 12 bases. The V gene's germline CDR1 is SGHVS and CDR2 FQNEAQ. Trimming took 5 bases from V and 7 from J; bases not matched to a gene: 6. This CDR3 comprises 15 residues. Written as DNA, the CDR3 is TGTGCCAGCAGCCCTTCTAGCGGGAGGGAGAATGAGCAGTTCTTC. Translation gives CASSPSSGRENEQFF.

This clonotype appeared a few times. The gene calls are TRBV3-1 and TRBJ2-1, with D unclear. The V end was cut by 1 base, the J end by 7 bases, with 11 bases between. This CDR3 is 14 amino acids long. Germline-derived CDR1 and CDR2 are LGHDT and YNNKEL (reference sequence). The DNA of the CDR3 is TGTGCCAGCAGCCAAGGAGTGAACCCGAATGAGCAGTTCTTC. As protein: CASSQGVNPNEQFF.